This T cell receptor beta chain was captured in a study of identical twins. The CDR3 is made up of 15 amino acids. CDR1 and CDR2 from the germline V gene are SGHRS and YFSETQ. V shed 5 bases and J 1 base; nucleotides not matched to a gene: 5. In this sample, this clonotype turned up a few times. What it recognizes is unknown. TCRdb reprocessed the 5' RACE reads via MiXCR and lists one record per CDR3 protein. The sample has 750,000 to 950,000 distinct CDR3 sequences, 9% to 15% seen once. General study points: Findings depended on cross-sectional statistics rather than tracking the same donors. Fewer insertions marked abundant cord blood beta clonotypes; young adult naive trended weakly, memory not at all. Out-of-frame TCR alpha sharing observed in monozygotic twins exceeded model estimates.

These sequences were also reported in another study, on yellow fever vaccine responses in identical twins.

Sequenced sample: PBMCs. The chain joins TRBV5-1 to TRBJ2-1, with TRBD2 identical over 8 bases. This TCR was recovered from a woman in her late teens or twenties in good health. CDR3 sequence reads: CASRMRLASYNEQFF. In DNA, the CDR3 is TGCGCCAGCAGGATGAGACTAGCGTCCTACAATGAGCAGTTCTTC.